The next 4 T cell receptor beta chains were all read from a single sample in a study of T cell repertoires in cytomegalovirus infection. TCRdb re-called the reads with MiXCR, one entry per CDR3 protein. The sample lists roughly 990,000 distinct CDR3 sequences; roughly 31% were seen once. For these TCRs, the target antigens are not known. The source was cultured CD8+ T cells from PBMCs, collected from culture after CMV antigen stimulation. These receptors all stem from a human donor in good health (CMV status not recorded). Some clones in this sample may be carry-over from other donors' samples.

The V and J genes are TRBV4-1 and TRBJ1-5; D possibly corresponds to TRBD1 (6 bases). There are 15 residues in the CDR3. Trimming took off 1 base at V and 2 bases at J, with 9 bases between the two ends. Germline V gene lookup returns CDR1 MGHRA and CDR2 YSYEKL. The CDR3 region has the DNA TGCGCCAGCAGCCAAGGCAGGGGAGGCAATCAGCCCCAGCATTTT. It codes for CASSQGRGGNQPQHF.

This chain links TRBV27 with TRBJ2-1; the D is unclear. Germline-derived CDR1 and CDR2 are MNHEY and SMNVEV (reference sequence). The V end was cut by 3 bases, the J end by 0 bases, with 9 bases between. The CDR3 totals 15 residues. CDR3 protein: CASSLAQSSYNEQFF. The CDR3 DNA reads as TGTGCCAGCAGTTTGGCACAGAGCTCCTACAATGAGCAGTTCTTC.

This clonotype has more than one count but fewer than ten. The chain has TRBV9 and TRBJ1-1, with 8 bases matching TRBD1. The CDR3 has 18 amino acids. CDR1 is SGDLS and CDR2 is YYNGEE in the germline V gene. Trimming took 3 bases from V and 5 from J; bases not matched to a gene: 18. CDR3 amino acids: CASSARGGTGPPGTEAFF. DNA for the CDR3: TGTGCCAGCAGCGCCAGAGGCGGGACAGGTCCCCCGGGAACTGAAGCTTTCTTT.

In nucleotides, the CDR3 is TGTGCCATCAGTGAGTGGTCCTCAGGGCGAAGCAATCAGCCCCAGCATTTT. This sequence encodes CAISEWSSGRSNQPQHF. The chain joins TRBV10-3 to TRBJ1-5; D is possibly TRBD1 (5 bases). The V end was cut by 1 base, the J end by 1 base, with 14 bases between. CDR1 and CDR2 from the germline V gene are ENHRY and SYGVKD. The CDR3 totals 17 residues.